The sequence of this TCR beta chain was determined in a study of neurological immune-mediated disorders. Study-wide results and limits: Expanded clones shared no identical CDR3 amino acid sequences across subjects, which suggested private TCR-beta repertoires in all groups.

CDR1 and CDR2 (germline): DFQATT, SNEGSKA (reference sequence). V was shortened by 3 bases and J by 2 bases, with 8 bases between the two germline ends. There are 14 residues in the CDR3. One entry per CDR3 protein, called by TCRdb with MiXCR from the 5' RACE reads. Here the sample spans 70,000 to 95,000 distinct CDR3 sequences, 17% being singletons. Notes on this clonotype: Its matching antigen is unknown.

Material for sequencing was PBMCs. V gene TRBV20-1 combines with J gene TRBJ1-6; D call uncertain. The sequence derives from a middle-aged woman in good health. CDR3: CSARVDPYNSPLHF. The DNA of the CDR3 is TGCAGTGCTAGGGTAGATCCCTATAATTCACCCCTCCACTTT.